This T cell receptor (beta chain) is drawn from a study of T cell repertoires in cytomegalovirus infection. Overall study context: As its CMV epitopes, the study selected recently identified HLA-C-restricted and well-studied HLA-B-restricted targets. Public TCR beta signatures indicated both CMV infection and matching HLA type.

MiXCR, applied by TCRdb to the reads, yields one record per CDR3 protein. The data hold some 700,000 distinct CDR3 sequences, with around 32% observed a single time. With regard to this clonotype: Antigen specificity is unknown.

Broader study findings: CMV-specific HLA-C-restricted TCR beta clonotypes dominated the ex vivo response. Pooled public TCR beta family frequency picked out CMV carriers with the relevant HLA.

The sequence derives from a human donor in good health (CMV status not recorded). Some clones in this sample may be carry-over from other donors' samples. This specimen was cultured PBMCs, taken from culture after CMV antigen stimulation.

CDR3 in amino acids: CASGLGTSGGYNEQFF. In DNA, the CDR3 is TGTGCTAGTGGTTTGGGGACTAGCGGGGGATACAATGAGCAGTTCTTC. The chain recombines TRBV12-5 with TRBJ2-1, with TRBD2 matching over 13 bases. Germline CDR1 is LGHNT and CDR2 is FRNRAP. This CDR3 is 16 amino acids long. The ends lost 1 base at V and 4 bases at J; junction bases unmatched: 1.